Below are 2 T cell receptor beta chains sequenced from a single sample in a study of T cell repertoires in cytomegalovirus infection. TCRdb re-called the reads through MiXCR, storing one row per CDR3 protein. The sample has about 100,000 distinct CDR3 sequences; 20% to 30% are singletons. Sequencing was performed on CD8+ T cells from PBMCs. The receptors here all came from a human donor in good health (CMV status not recorded). Some clones in this sample may be carry-over from other donors' samples.

Remarks on this clonotype: The missing conserved phenylalanine or tryptophan at the end of this CDR3 makes a read error likely. The chain carries TRBV28 and TRBJ2-7; 10 bases are a match to TRBD1. Germline V gene sequence: CDR1 MDHEN, CDR2 SYDVKM. This CDR3 contains 14 residues. V was pared by 6 bases and J by 2 bases, with 4 bases of the junction left unmatched. The CDR3 is CASSQGQGTYEQYS. CDR3 DNA: TGTGCCAGCAGCCAGGGACAGGGGACCTACGAGCAGTACTCC.

The CDR3 protein is CASSPPGQGGGYTF. In DNA, the CDR3 is TGCGCCAGCAGCCCACCCGGACAGGGGGGGGGCTACACCTTC. The rearrangement links TRBV5-1 to TRBJ1-2; TRBD1 matches 10 bases. CDR1 is SGHRS, CDR2 YFSETQ, per germline. The CDR3 is 14 residues long. The junction had 8 bases not matched to a gene; V was cut back by 4 bases and J by 8 bases.